The T cell receptor beta chain described here comes from a study of blood T cell repertoires in COVID-19. In the study overall: Italy, Spain and the United States were the sources of the convalescent and acute COVID-19 samples. Sample material is recorded as cDNA or gDNA derived from T cells, B-cell-depleted T cells, or PBMCs.

In the authors' methods: The authors estimated nucleated cell counts from reference gene primer amplification. The method was immunoSEQ multiplex PCR; TCRdb's version includes in-frame clones alone and lacks a portion of them. That table supplies the V and J calls and clone size; D and trimming were determined from the DNA. In the table there are about 200,000 clones, about nine tenths of which are singletons. The recovered donors of Cohort 3 showed two negative PCRs, clearance, or symptom resolution. This receptor was identified in a woman aged 25 to 39 who had recovered from COVID-19. Sequencing used PBMCs or T cells enriched from blood (not recorded which).

CDR3 in DNA: TGTGCCATCAGGACAGGGGTCGGTCAACCCCAGCATTTT. It yields the protein CAIRTGVGQPQHF. The chain combines TRBV10-3 with TRBJ1-5, with 8 bases that match TRBD1. Germline assignment: CDR1 ENHRY and CDR2 SYGVKD. The CDR3 contains 13 residues. V gave up 6 bases and J gave up 10 bases; unmatched junction bases: 8.